This T cell receptor (beta chain) was sequenced during a study of T cells in localized non-small cell lung cancer. Study-level findings and limits: A median 57 of the top 100 tumor clones appeared in adjacent lung. Maximal T cell clonality occurred in uninvolved adjacent lung, with tumor ranking below it. An association was observed between higher blood T cell density and longer overall survival. Heterogeneity remains possible, as sequencing covered one tumor region only.

In the case of this clone: The antigen is unknown.

Produced via immunoSEQ multiplex PCR; TCRdb's table is partial and in-frame only. This table has around 21,000 clones, roughly 80% appearing once. Per germline, CDR1 LNHDA and CDR2 SQIVND (reference sequence). Trimming stripped 8 bases from V and 4 bases from J, with 13 bases between. The CDR3 length is 13 residues. The chain recombines TRBV19 with TRBJ2-3; no definite D call. This sequence was found in a man aged 40 to 70 with stage I lung adenocarcinoma. The sample was peripheral blood, taken before any cancer treatment. CDR3 sequence: CASRAFPADTQYF. CDR3 nucleotide sequence: TGTGCCAGTCGCGCGTTTCCGGCAGATACGCAGTATTTT.